The rows below give T cell receptor beta chains drawn from one sample of a study of metastatic and nonmetastatic thyroid tumors. With MiXCR, TCRdb reprocessed the PCR reads. The table shows about 16,000 clones, with 25% to 30% occurring only once. Specimen: tumor tissue. The receptors come from a male donor with papillary thyroid cancer or a benign thyroid nodule (not recorded which). Some clones in this sample may be carry-over from other donors' samples. The CDR3 runs from the conserved cysteine through the conserved F or W. The order of the fields is clone size, CDR3 length, V gene, D gene, J gene, CDR3 DNA, CDR3 protein. D genes are given only for firm matches. Clone size is not always given. Where it is, it says once, few, many or a class for expanded clones.

clone size: .; CDR3 length: 15; V gene: TRBV4-3; D gene: .; J gene: TRBJ2-3; CDR3 DNA: TGCGCCAGCAGCCTCGGTTGGGCGGGTGCAGATACGCAGTATTTT; CDR3 protein: CASSLGWAGADTQYF
clone size: .; CDR3 length: 17; V gene: TRBV5-1; D gene: .; J gene: TRBJ2-7; CDR3 DNA: TGCGCCAGCAGCTTGACTCCAGGGGGAGGGCCTTTCGGCGAGCAGTACTTC; CDR3 protein: CASSLTPGGGPFGEQYF
clone size: many; CDR3 length: 15; V gene: TRBV20-1; D gene: TRBD2; J gene: TRBJ2-1; CDR3 DNA: TGCAGTGCTAGGGGGGGGCTAGCGGGAGAAGGGGAGCAGTTCTTC; CDR3 protein: CSARGGLAGEGEQFF
clone size: .; CDR3 length: 17; V gene: TRBV5-1; D gene: TRBD2; J gene: TRBJ2-2; CDR3 DNA: TGCGCCAGCAGCAGGCCAGGGGCAGCGGGAGTTTCCGGGGAGCTGTTTTTT; CDR3 protein: CASSRPGAAGVSGELFF
clone size: many; CDR3 length: 18; V gene: TRBV14; D gene: .; J gene: TRBJ2-1; CDR3 DNA: TGTGCCAGCAGCCAAGATCTCCTACTAGCTACCTTTAACAATGAGCAGTTCTTC; CDR3 protein: CASSQDLLLATFNNEQFF
clone size: .; CDR3 length: 14; V gene: TRBV7-9; D gene: .; J gene: TRBJ2-2; CDR3 DNA: TGTGCCAACAGCTTATCCGTGAACACCGGGGAGCTGTTTTTT; CDR3 protein: CANSLSVNTGELFF
clone size: .; CDR3 length: 14; V gene: TRBV19; D gene: TRBD2; J gene: TRBJ2-5; CDR3 DNA: TGTGCCAGTAGTCCCCACGGGGACTATGAGACCCAGTACTTC; CDR3 protein: CASSPHGDYETQYF
clone size: .; CDR3 length: 14; V gene: TRBV3-1; D gene: .; J gene: TRBJ1-5; CDR3 DNA: TGTGCCAGCAGCCAAGGTATGCAGGGCCAGGCCCAGCATTTT; CDR3 protein: CASSQGMQGQAQHF
clone size: many; CDR3 length: 14; V gene: TRBV10-2; D gene: TRBD2; J gene: TRBJ2-5; CDR3 DNA: TGCGCCAGCAGTGGGGGACTAGCGGGAGAGACCCAGTACTTC; CDR3 protein: CASSGGLAGETQYF
clone size: .; CDR3 length: 15; V gene: TRBV20-1; D gene: TRBD2; J gene: TRBJ2-7; CDR3 DNA: TGCAGTGCTAGAGTCGGCGGGAGGGCTTCCTACGAGCAGTACTTC; CDR3 protein: CSARVGGRASYEQYF
clone size: many; CDR3 length: 12; V gene: TRBV5-1; D gene: .; J gene: TRBJ2-7; CDR3 DNA: TGCGCCAGCAGCGCCTACTCCTACGAGCAGTACTTC; CDR3 protein: CASSAYSYEQYF
clone size: medium-sized; CDR3 length: 9; V gene: TRBV28; D gene: .; J gene: TRBJ2-7; CDR3 DNA: TGTGCCAGCTGCGACGAGCAGTACTTC; CDR3 protein: CASCDEQYF
clone size: .; CDR3 length: 13; V gene: TRBV20-1; D gene: TRBD2; J gene: TRBJ2-7; CDR3 DNA: TGCAGTGCTATAGCGGGAGTGGACTACGAGCAGTACTTC; CDR3 protein: CSAIAGVDYEQYF
clone size: .; CDR3 length: 15; V gene: TRBV3-1; D gene: TRBD2; J gene: TRBJ2-5; CDR3 DNA: TGTGCCAGCAGCCAAGCTTCGGGGGGGGTGGGGACCCAGTACTTC; CDR3 protein: CASSQASGGVGTQYF
clone size: medium-sized; CDR3 length: 14; V gene: TRBV11-3; D gene: TRBD2; J gene: TRBJ2-7; CDR3 DNA: TGTGCCAGCAGCCCCGGGACTAGCGGGAGTGAGCAGTACTTC; CDR3 protein: CASSPGTSGSEQYF
clone size: .; CDR3 length: 12; V gene: TRBV20-1; D gene: TRBD2; J gene: TRBJ2-7; CDR3 DNA: TGCAGTGTCGAGCGGGGGTATTACGAGCAGTACTTC; CDR3 protein: CSVERGYYEQYF
clone size: .; CDR3 length: 17; V gene: TRBV27; D gene: .; J gene: TRBJ2-7; CDR3 DNA: TGTGCCAGCAGCCACAGGGGAGGGAGGGCCTTTCTCCACGAGCAGTACTTC; CDR3 protein: CASSHRGGRAFLHEQYF
clone size: few; CDR3 length: 15; V gene: TRBV28; D gene: .; J gene: TRBJ1-2; CDR3 DNA: TGTGCCAGCAGTTTATTTTGGGACACAAACTATGGCTACACCTTC; CDR3 protein: CASSLFWDTNYGYTF
clone size: few; CDR3 length: 16; V gene: TRBV19; D gene: .; J gene: TRBJ2-1; CDR3 DNA: TGTGCCAGCAGCTTAATCGGGGAGGCCCCCTACAATGAGCAGTTCTTC; CDR3 protein: CASSLIGEAPYNEQFF
clone size: many; CDR3 length: 16; V gene: TRBV11-1; D gene: TRBD1; J gene: TRBJ1-1; CDR3 DNA: TGTGCCAGCAGCTCCGGGACAGGGTTTCTCAGAACTGAAGCTTTCTTT; CDR3 protein: CASSSGTGFLRTEAFF
clone size: .; CDR3 length: 15; V gene: TRBV11-2; D gene: TRBD1; J gene: TRBJ1-1; CDR3 DNA: TGTGCCAGCAGCTTAGCTTTCTTAGGGGGCTCTGAAGCTTTCTTT; CDR3 protein: CASSLAFLGGSEAFF
clone size: many; CDR3 length: 20; V gene: TRBV6-4; D gene: TRBD1; J gene: TRBJ2-1; CDR3 DNA: TGTGCCAGCATATTCCGGGACAGGGGAAGTAGCGGATGGCCCTACAATGAGCAGTTCTTC; CDR3 protein: CASIFRDRGSSGWPYNEQFF
clone size: many; CDR3 length: 12; V gene: TRBV5-6; D gene: .; J gene: TRBJ2-2; CDR3 DNA: TGTGCCAGCAGCTTGGTTTCCGGGGAGCTGTTTTTT; CDR3 protein: CASSLVSGELFF
clone size: .; CDR3 length: 19; V gene: TRBV6-2/TRBV6-3; D gene: .; J gene: TRBJ2-1; CDR3 DNA: TGTGCCAGCAGTTATGCCGGGATGCGATTCCAGAGCTCCTACAATGAGCAGTTCTTC; CDR3 protein: CASSYAGMRFQSSYNEQFF
clone size: .; CDR3 length: 14; V gene: TRBV6-2/TRBV6-3; D gene: .; J gene: TRBJ1-5; CDR3 DNA: TGTGCCAGCAGTTTCAGTTATAGCAATCAGCCCCAGCATTTT; CDR3 protein: CASSFSYSNQPQHF
clone size: .; CDR3 length: 14; V gene: TRBV10-3; D gene: .; J gene: TRBJ2-7; CDR3 DNA: TGTGCCATCAGTAAGCTTGGACCCTCCTACGAGCAGTACTTC; CDR3 protein: CAISKLGPSYEQYF
clone size: .; CDR3 length: 13; V gene: TRBV30; D gene: .; J gene: TRBJ2-5; CDR3 DNA: TGTGCCCGCTCAGGGGAGGGCATAGAGACCCAGTACTTC; CDR3 protein: CARSGEGIETQYF
clone size: .; CDR3 length: 14; V gene: TRBV11-2; D gene: TRBD1; J gene: TRBJ2-7; CDR3 DNA: TGTGCCAGCAGCCAGACAGGGGTCGTCCTCGAACAGTACTTC; CDR3 protein: CASSQTGVVLEQYF
clone size: .; CDR3 length: 13; V gene: TRBV19; D gene: .; J gene: TRBJ2-3; CDR3 DNA: TGTGCCAGTAGTATTCAGGGGCCAGATACGCAGTATTTT; CDR3 protein: CASSIQGPDTQYF
clone size: .; CDR3 length: 13; V gene: TRBV30; D gene: .; J gene: TRBJ2-5; CDR3 DNA: TGTGCCTGGGCAGGACCGTCGACGGGGACCCAGTACTTC; CDR3 protein: CAWAGPSTGTQYF
clone size: .; CDR3 length: 16; V gene: TRBV18; D gene: .; J gene: TRBJ1-6; CDR3 DNA: TGTGCCAGCTCACCATTAACAGCGGGCTATAATTCACCCCTCCACTTT; CDR3 protein: CASSPLTAGYNSPLHF
clone size: .; CDR3 length: 13; V gene: TRBV11-1; D gene: .; J gene: TRBJ2-3; CDR3 DNA: TGTGCCAGCAGCCCCATCGCTCGGGATACGCAGTATTTT; CDR3 protein: CASSPIARDTQYF
clone size: few; CDR3 length: 11; V gene: TRBV12-3/TRBV12-4; D gene: .; J gene: TRBJ2-1; CDR3 DNA: TGTGCCAGCAGTTTTCTCCTTGAGCAGTTCTTC; CDR3 protein: CASSFLLEQFF
clone size: .; CDR3 length: 17; V gene: TRBV20-1; D gene: TRBD2; J gene: TRBJ2-7; CDR3 DNA: TGCAGTGCTAGAGATCGGCCGGGACTAGCGGGTTCCGACGAGCAGTACTTC; CDR3 protein: CSARDRPGLAGSDEQYF
clone size: few; CDR3 length: 11; V gene: TRBV6-1; D gene: .; J gene: TRBJ1-1; CDR3 DNA: TGTGCCAGCAGTACGGACACTGAAGCTTTCTTT; CDR3 protein: CASSTDTEAFF
clone size: few; CDR3 length: 14; V gene: TRBV6-1; D gene: TRBD1; J gene: TRBJ1-6; CDR3 DNA: TGTGCCAGCATTCGGGACAGTCTTAATTCACCCCTCCACTTT; CDR3 protein: CASIRDSLNSPLHF
clone size: .; CDR3 length: 11; V gene: TRBV19; D gene: TRBD1; J gene: TRBJ1-2; CDR3 DNA: TGTGCCAGCGACAGGGGCTATGGCTACACCTTC; CDR3 protein: CASDRGYGYTF
clone size: .; CDR3 length: 13; V gene: TRBV6-1; D gene: .; J gene: TRBJ2-7; CDR3 DNA: TGTGCCAGCACCCACCTAATCACCTACGAGCAGTACTTC; CDR3 protein: CASTHLITYEQYF
clone size: many; CDR3 length: 11; V gene: TRBV7-9; D gene: .; J gene: TRBJ2-1; CDR3 DNA: TGTGCCACCAAAATTACTACTGAGCAGTTCTTC; CDR3 protein: CATKITTEQFF
clone size: .; CDR3 length: 14; V gene: TRBV2; D gene: .; J gene: TRBJ2-4; CDR3 DNA: TGTGCCAGCAGTATATGGGAGATTGTAGACATTCAGTACTTC; CDR3 protein: CASSIWEIVDIQYF
clone size: .; CDR3 length: 15; V gene: TRBV7-9; D gene: TRBD1; J gene: TRBJ2-7; CDR3 DNA: TGTGCCAGCAGCTCCCGGACAGGTGCAATCTACGAGCAGTACTTC; CDR3 protein: CASSSRTGAIYEQYF
clone size: many; CDR3 length: 18; V gene: TRBV11-1; D gene: .; J gene: TRBJ2-3; CDR3 DNA: TGTGCCAGCAGCTTAGCAAGGCGGTCTAGCGTTAGCACAGATACGCAGTATTTT; CDR3 protein: CASSLARRSSVSTDTQYF
clone size: many; CDR3 length: 17; V gene: TRBV5-1; D gene: TRBD2; J gene: TRBJ2-3; CDR3 DNA: TGCGCCAGCAGCCCGGGGACTAGCGGGAGCCTAGCGGATACGCAGTATTTT; CDR3 protein: CASSPGTSGSLADTQYF
clone size: many; CDR3 length: 16; V gene: TRBV12-3/TRBV12-4; D gene: .; J gene: TRBJ2-6; CDR3 DNA: TGTGCCAGCATCCCCCCGATAGGGTCTGGGGCCAACGTCCTGACTTTC; CDR3 protein: CASIPPIGSGANVLTF